The rows below give T cell receptor beta chains drawn from one sample of a study of T cells in Graves' hyperthyroidism and ophthalmopathy. MiXCR, applied by TCRdb to the multiplex PCR reads, yields one record per CDR3 protein. The table has about 420,000 distinct CDR3 sequences, roughly an eighth seen once; the top ten hold approximately 5.8%. The source material was blood. The source is a woman younger than 30 with Graves' hyperthyroidism. The CDR3 runs from the conserved cysteine through the conserved F or W. The D gene is left open where the match is weak. The size field is filled for only some rows; it gives once, few, many or a size class.

many	TRBV7-8	TRBD1	TRBJ2-1	CASSLGVGTGAMEQFF	TGTGCCAGCAGCTTAGGAGTAGGGACAGGCGCGATGGAGCAGTTCTTC
few	TRBV9	-	TRBJ1-1	CASSVTWTNTEAFF	TGTGCCAGCAGCGTAACATGGACGAACACTGAAGCTTTCTTT
many	TRBV28	-	TRBJ1-2	CASSLWGETNYGYTF	TGTGCCAGCAGTTTATGGGGCGAGACTAACTATGGCTACACCTTC
many	TRBV12-3/TRBV12-4	-	TRBJ2-3	CASSPSERYQYF	TGTGCCAGCAGTCCCTCGGAGCGCTACCAGTATTTT
few	TRBV6-2/TRBV6-3	-	TRBJ1-3	CASSYSSQNSGNTIYF	TGTGCCAGCAGTTACTCGTCACAGAACTCTGGAAACACCATATATTTT
many	TRBV18	-	TRBJ2-5	CASSPPGQVETQYF	TGTGCCAGCTCACCCCCGGGTCAGGTAGAGACCCAGTACTTC
-	TRBV7-2	TRBD2	TRBJ2-7	CASSLGTSGRTIYEQYF	TGCGCCAGCAGCTTGGGGACTAGCGGGAGGACCATCTACGAGCAGTACTTC
many	TRBV11-2	TRBD2	TRBJ2-5	CASSLGLAGGETQYF	TGTGCCAGCAGTTTGGGTCTAGCGGGAGGTGAGACCCAGTACTTC
-	TRBV10-1	TRBD1	TRBJ2-3	CASSGGDRGLTDTQYF	TGCGCCAGCAGTGGAGGGGACAGGGGGCTAACAGATACGCAGTATTTT
many	TRBV20-1	TRBD2	TRBJ2-3	CSAGGLAGTTDTQYF	TGCAGTGCGGGCGGACTAGCGGGGACCACAGATACGCAGTATTTT
few	TRBV6-5	TRBD2	TRBJ2-7	CASSYFGLAESYEQYF	TGTGCCAGCAGTTATTTTGGACTAGCGGAATCCTACGAGCAGTACTTC
many	TRBV20-1	-	TRBJ2-1	CSARSRVSVYNEQFF	TGCAGTGCTAGGTCAAGGGTTAGCGTCTACAATGAGCAGTTCTTC
many	TRBV7-9	TRBD2	TRBJ2-1	CASSSRLAGSSYNEQFF	TGTGCCAGCAGCTCCAGACTAGCGGGCAGCTCCTACAATGAGCAGTTCTTC
-	TRBV6-2/TRBV6-3	-	TRBJ2-1	CASRWYRGVDEQFF	TGTGCCAGCCGTTGGTATAGGGGGGTCGATGAGCAGTTCTTC
many	TRBV7-3	-	TRBJ2-3	CASSLTHATDTQYF	TGTGCCAGCAGCTTAACTCATGCAACAGATACGCAGTATTTT
-	TRBV6-2/TRBV6-3	-	TRBJ1-1	CASTTGGDTEAFF	TGTGCCAGCACAACGGGGGGGGACACTGAAGCTTTCTTT
many	TRBV28	-	TRBJ2-1	CASSPMTGENEQFF	TGTGCCAGCAGTCCGATGACAGGAGAGAATGAGCAGTTCTTC
many	TRBV2	TRBD1	TRBJ1-2	CASSEGAGGYGYTF	TGTGCCAGCAGTGAAGGCGCAGGGGGTTACGGCTACACCTTC
many	TRBV20-1	-	TRBJ2-7	CSAIAGNRYEQYF	TGCAGTGCTATCGCTGGGAACCGCTACGAGCAGTACTTC
few	TRBV30	TRBD1	TRBJ1-6	CAWSVWTGEGDSPLHF	TGTGCCTGGAGTGTGTGGACAGGGGAGGGTGATTCACCCCTCCACTTT
few	TRBV7-2	TRBD1	TRBJ1-1	CASSFRTGGNTEAFF	TGTGCCAGCAGCTTCAGGACAGGGGGTAACACTGAAGCTTTCTTT
many	TRBV6-1	-	TRBJ2-1	CASTGPLRNEQFF	TGTGCCAGCACCGGGCCTTTAAGGAATGAGCAGTTCTTC
many	TRBV28	-	TRBJ2-5	CASSDTRFLETQYF	TGTGCCAGCTCAGATACTAGGTTCCTAGAGACCCAGTACTTC
few	TRBV3-1	-	TRBJ2-4	CASSQGFGKNIQYF	TGTGCCAGCAGCCAAGGGTTCGGCAAAAACATTCAGTACTTC
few	TRBV20-1	-	TRBJ2-7	CSARSLALTYEQYF	TGCAGTGCTAGAAGTCTAGCGCTAACTTACGAGCAGTACTTC
many	TRBV11-2	TRBD2	TRBJ2-1	CASSTRLAGGYGNEQFF	TGTGCCAGCAGCACCCGACTAGCGGGAGGGTACGGGAATGAGCAGTTCTTC
-	TRBV19	-	TRBJ2-3	CASSILGSGTQYF	TGTGCCAGTAGTATTCTGGGGTCCGGTACGCAGTATTTT
-	TRBV6-2/TRBV6-3	TRBD1	TRBJ1-4	CASRKRQGLGEKLFF	TGTGCCAGCAGAAAAAGACAGGGTCTTGGTGAAAAACTGTTTTTT
-	TRBV6-2/TRBV6-3	TRBD1	TRBJ2-5	CASRTGGSKTQYF	TGTGCCAGCAGAACAGGGGGCTCGAAGACCCAGTACTTC
many	TRBV5-8	-	TRBJ2-1	CASSRGNAYNEQFF	TGTGCCAGCAGCCGTGGGAACGCCTACAATGAGCAGTTCTTC
many	TRBV20-1	-	TRBJ2-6	CSASGSRSGANVLTF	TGCAGTGCTAGCGGGAGTAGGTCTGGGGCCAACGTCCTGACTTTC
many	TRBV3-1	-	TRBJ2-5	CASSHSGSLVETQYF	TGTGCCAGCAGCCATAGCGGATCCCTCGTCGAGACCCAGTACTTC
-	TRBV4-2	TRBD2	TRBJ2-3	CASSLSGSGLDTQYF	TGTGCCAGCAGCCTTAGCGGGAGTGGGTTAGATACGCAGTATTTT
-	TRBV5-6	-	TRBJ2-7	CASSDDGFYEQYF	TGTGCCAGCAGCGATGACGGATTCTACGAGCAGTACTTC
few	TRBV5-1	-	TRBJ1-2	CASSWTGYGYTF	TGCGCCAGCAGTTGGACGGGATATGGCTACACCTTC
many	TRBV6-5	TRBD2	TRBJ2-1	CASSYGLANEQFF	TGTGCCAGCAGTTACGGACTAGCGAATGAGCAGTTCTTC
many	TRBV18	TRBD2	TRBJ2-3	CASSPTRTSGSADTQYF	TGTGCCAGCTCACCGACTAGGACTAGCGGGAGTGCAGATACGCAGTATTTT
many	TRBV6-1	-	TRBJ1-6	CASSVGRGRSYNSPLHF	TGTGCCAGCAGTGTGGGGCGGGGGCGCTCCTATAATTCACCCCTCCACTTT
many	TRBV5-1	-	TRBJ2-1	CASSLAGTGISYNEQFF	TGCGCCAGCAGCTTGGCCGGCACAGGGATCTCCTACAATGAGCAGTTCTTC
-	TRBV6-1	TRBD1	TRBJ2-1	CASSSPGQGNEQFF	TGTGCCAGCAGTTCCCCGGGACAGGGAAATGAGCAGTTCTTC
many	TRBV28	TRBD1	TRBJ2-5	CASSLGTGRETQYF	TGTGCCAGCAGTTTGGGGACAGGTCGGGAGACCCAGTACTTC
many	TRBV10-3	-	TRBJ1-1	CAISGRAGEHTEAFF	TGTGCCATCAGTGGGAGAGCAGGGGAACACACTGAAGCTTTCTTT
once	TRBV19	-	TRBJ1-5	CASSITAGPGQPQHF	TGTGCCAGTAGTATTACGGCGGGCCCCGGTCAGCCCCAGCATTTT
many	TRBV12-3/TRBV12-4	-	TRBJ2-1	CASREAGSDSSYNEQFF	TGTGCCAGCAGAGAGGCCGGGTCGGACAGCTCCTACAATGAGCAGTTCTTC
many	TRBV24-1	-	TRBJ2-5	CATSDYGSAGETQYF	TGTGCCACCAGTGATTATGGCAGTGCGGGAGAGACCCAGTACTTC
-	TRBV10-3	-	TRBJ1-5	CAIMGEGNQPQHF	TGTGCCATCATGGGGGAGGGGAATCAGCCCCAGCATTTT
few	TRBV19	TRBD1	TRBJ2-1	CASQPGQGYNEQFF	TGTGCCAGTCAACCGGGACAGGGTTACAATGAGCAGTTCTTC
many	TRBV24-1	-	TRBJ2-1	CATSSRERRDEQFF	TGTGCCACCAGTAGTCGGGAGCGCAGGGATGAGCAGTTCTTC
few	TRBV15	TRBD1	TRBJ2-1	CATSRGQGVYNEQFF	TGTGCCACCAGCAGGGGACAGGGGGTATACAATGAGCAGTTCTTC
many	TRBV2	TRBD2	TRBJ2-5	CASSDVDLAGIQETQYF	TGTGCCAGCAGTGATGTGGACCTAGCGGGTATCCAAGAGACCCAGTACTTC
many	TRBV2	TRBD2	TRBJ2-3	CASTPGSWREGREPTDTQYF	TGTGCCAGCACCCCAGGTTCGTGGCGGGAGGGACGTGAACCCACAGATACGCAGTATTTT
-	TRBV28	-	TRBJ1-2	CASRRGPYGYTF	TGTGCCAGCAGGCGAGGTCCTTATGGCTACACCTTC
many	TRBV12-3/TRBV12-4	-	TRBJ1-5	CASSTDINQPQHF	TGTGCCAGCAGTACGGACATCAATCAGCCCCAGCATTTT
many	TRBV7-9	TRBD1	TRBJ2-4	CASSLAGQGTIQYF	TGTGCCAGCAGCTTAGCCGGACAGGGGACCATTCAGTACTTC
many	TRBV27	-	TRBJ2-7	CASSLIGEIYEQYF	TGTGCCAGCAGTTTAATCGGGGAGATCTACGAGCAGTACTTC
-	TRBV30	TRBD1	TRBJ1-1	CAWSRTGGSTEAFF	TGTGCCTGGAGTAGGACAGGGGGCTCCACTGAAGCTTTCTTT
few	TRBV5-1	-	TRBJ1-4	CASSRPDGLAGGEKLFF	TGCGCCAGCAGCCGCCCGGACGGCTTGGCGGGGGGTGAAAAACTGTTTTTT
many	TRBV11-3	TRBD2	TRBJ2-1	CASSLSRAGVNEQFF	TGTGCCAGCAGCTTATCCAGGGCGGGGGTGAATGAGCAGTTCTTC
many	TRBV7-9	TRBD1	TRBJ1-4	CASGQGPDNEKLFF	TGTGCCAGCGGACAGGGACCGGATAATGAAAAACTGTTTTTT
many	TRBV7-3	-	TRBJ2-1	CASSFRPLGDEQFF	TGTGCCAGCAGCTTCCGCCCCCTCGGGGATGAGCAGTTCTTC